These 23 T cell receptor beta chains share one sample of origin, sequenced in a study of identical twins (dated by TCRdb to between 2015 and 2016). Preparation of the library involved 5' RACE. Data came from an Illumina HiSeq 2000. The public reads were reprocessed in TCRdb via fastp at Q25 and MiXCR, keeping in-frame beta chains. Rows merge per CDR3 protein into single entries with the most common DNA and genes. This sample gives 600,000 to 800,000 distinct CDR3 sequences in total; 21% of them show up just once. 4.3% of the sample rests with the top ten. This same sample was also taken into another study, of T cells expressing NK-cell markers.

The sequencing sample was made of PBMCs. The receptors originated from a woman in her late teens or twenties in good health.

This clonotype was counted a few times. The chain has TRBV19 and TRBJ2-5; D possibly matches TRBD1 or TRBD2 (5 bases each). Trimming removed 3 bases from V and 6 bases from J, with 14 bases in between. This CDR3 comprises 14 residues. CDR1 and CDR2 (germline): LNHDA, SQIVND (reference sequence). In DNA form, the CDR3 reads TGTGCCAGTAGTATGTGGGGGTTAACAAAGACCCAGTACTTC. Protein: CASSMWGLTKTQYF.

The rearrangement joins TRBV14 to TRBJ2-5, with D possibly TRBD1 on 5 matching bases. CDR1 is SGHDN, CDR2 FVKESK, per germline. V dropped 3 bases and J dropped 5 bases, with 10 bases sitting between them. The CDR3 runs 13 residues. The CDR3 nucleotides read TGTGCCAGCAGCCACCAGGGTGCGGAGACCCAGTACTTC. Protein: CASSHQGAETQYF.

The rearrangement links TRBV7-6 to TRBJ2-7; 8 nucleotides line up with TRBD1. The germline CDR1 and CDR2 sequences are SGHVS and FNYEAQ. The CDR3 totals 15 residues. Trimming at V came to 4 bases and at J to 3 bases, leaving 8 bases not matched to a gene. CDR3 DNA: TGTGCCAGCAGCTCGCCCGGGACAGGATTCTACGAGCAGTACTTC. Translated, it gives CASSSPGTGFYEQYF. The full variable domain, completed using reference TRBV7-6 and TRBJ2-7, is GAGVSQSPRYKVTKRGQDVALRCDPISGHVSLYWYRQALGQGPEFLTYFNYEAQQDKSGLPNDRFSAERPEGSISTLTIQRTEQRDSAMYRCASSSPGTGFYEQYFGPGTRLTVT.

The chain joins TRBV9 to TRBJ2-4, with 9 bases identical to TRBD1. V shed 4 bases, J shed 0 bases, and the junction held 11 bases outside the gene matches. The CDR3 spans 18 residues. In germline, CDR1 is SGDLS, CDR2 YYNGEE. The CDR3 coding sequence is TGTGCCAGCAGCCCACGGACAGGGGAAATGGTAGCCAAAAACATTCAGTACTTC. Translating it yields CASSPRTGEMVAKNIQYF.

This clonotype was seen only a few times. The rearrangement joins TRBV5-6 to TRBJ2-1; a possible D gene is TRBD2 (6 bases). V was trimmed by 4 bases and J by 9 bases, leaving 14 bases between them. Germline assignment: CDR1 SGHDT and CDR2 YYEEEE. The CDR3 is made up of 13 amino acids. CDR3 residues: CASSGGTWGEQFF. The CDR3 DNA follows: TGTGCCAGCAGCGGCGGGACCTGGGGTGAGCAGTTCTTC.

This clonotype has ten or more counts. The rearrangement uses TRBV12-3 or TRBV12-4 and TRBJ1-1, with D possibly TRBD1 on 5 matching bases. This CDR3 is built from 14 residues. V was cut by 1 base and J by 1 base, with 7 bases left in between. CDR3 region: CASSLGQSNTEAFF. The CDR3 DNA reads TGTGCCAGCAGTTTAGGACAGTCGAACACTGAAGCTTTCTTT.

The chain combines TRBV10-3 with TRBJ2-7, with no clear D. This CDR3 contains 13 residues. V dropped 6 bases and J dropped 3 bases, with 12 bases sitting between them. CDR1 and CDR2 (germline): ENHRY, SYGVKD. The CDR3 nucleotides read TGTGCCATCAGCGTAGAAACCCTCTACGAGCAGTACTTC. It is translated as CAISVETLYEQYF.

In nucleotides, the CDR3 is TGTGCCAGCAGCTTAGCGAACAGTCATACCGGGGAGCTGTTTTTT. It specifies CASSLANSHTGELFF. V usage is TRBV7-9 and J usage is TRBJ2-2; D not certain. The CDR3 has 15 residues. Germline-derived CDR1 and CDR2 are SEHNR and FQNEAQ (reference sequence). Trimming stripped 0 bases from V and 5 bases from J, with 10 bases between.

This clonotype was detected ten times or more. The chain carries TRBV29-1 and TRBJ2-1; D is ambiguous. CDR3 size: 11 residues. The germline V gene has CDR1 SQVTM and CDR2 ANQGSEA. Trimming removed 4 bases from V and 11 bases from J, with 12 bases in between. The CDR3 reads CSVVSEWKQFF. CDR3 nucleotides: TGCAGCGTTGTGAGCGAATGGAAGCAGTTCTTC.

The V and J genes are TRBV12-3 or TRBV12-4 and TRBJ1-2, with unresolved D. This CDR3 has 14 amino acids. Deletions cut 5 bases from V and 4 bases from J, with 14 bases between. CDR3 region: CASSGSDFGYGYTF. In DNA form, the CDR3 reads TGTGCCAGCAGTGGATCAGATTTCGGCTATGGCTACACCTTC.

CDR3 in amino acids: CASSVDGDSNEQFF. Here the CDR3 DNA reads TGTGCCAGCAGCGTAGATGGGGACAGCAATGAGCAGTTCTTC. The chain links TRBV9 to TRBJ2-1; TRBD1 matches 7 bases. This CDR3 has 14 amino acids. The J segment lost 6 bases and the V segment lost 0 bases, leaving 3 bases of the junction unmatched. Germline V gives CDR1 SGDLS, CDR2 YYNGEE.

The V and J genes are TRBV12-3 or TRBV12-4 and TRBJ2-3, with a weak D call TRBD2 (6 bases). Trimming pared 3 bases from V and 0 bases from J, leaving 10 bases between. The CDR3 is made up of 15 amino acids. Here the CDR3 reads CASSFRGWSTDTQYF. CDR3 DNA sequence: TGTGCCAGCAGTTTCCGGGGGTGGAGCACAGATACGCAGTATTTT.

The V gene is TRBV7-2, the J gene TRBJ2-7, with TRBD1 matching 8 bases. With 5 bases clipped from V and 3 bases from J, the junction kept 12 bases outside the gene matches. CDR1 and CDR2 from the germline V gene are SGHTA and FQGNSA. The CDR3 runs 16 residues. CDR3 amino acids: CASSHIRQGLNYEQYF. As DNA, the CDR3 is TGTGCCAGCAGCCACATAAGACAGGGGCTAAACTACGAGCAGTACTTC.

This clonotype was seen ten or more times. The rearrangement links TRBV10-1 to TRBJ2-1, with D uncertain. CDR3 length: 14 residues. Trimming took off 4 bases at V and 9 bases at J, with 16 bases between the two ends. Germline V gene sequence: CDR1 WNHNN, CDR2 SYGVQD (reference sequence). The chain's CDR3 is CASSGMGRSPEQFF. Written as DNA, the CDR3 is TGCGCCAGCAGTGGGATGGGAAGGTCCCCTGAGCAGTTCTTC.

This clonotype was observed at least ten times. The chain uses TRBV6-5 and TRBJ2-5; TRBD1 might be the D (6 bases). The CDR3 runs to 13 residues. Germline V gene data show CDR1 as MNHEY and CDR2 as SVGAGI. Trimming cost V 2 bases and J 4 bases, with 8 bases left between them. The CDR3 loop is CASSYRQAETQYF. The CDR3 region has the DNA TGTGCCAGCAGTTACCGACAGGCAGAGACCCAGTACTTC.

The table lists this clonotype with a count of one. V is TRBV20-1 and J is TRBJ2-7, with D possibly TRBD1 on 6 matching bases. Germline lookup yields CDR1 DFQATT and CDR2 SNEGSKA (reference sequence). The ends were cut back, 6 bases at V and 4 bases at J, with 16 bases in the middle. CDR3 length: 13 amino acids. DNA for the CDR3: TGCAGTGCGGTCGGACAGAAAGATTACGAGCAGTACTTC. Its translation is CSAVGQKDYEQYF.

Only a few counts were recorded for this clonotype. The chain carries TRBV10-3 and TRBJ1-5; 9 bases are shared with TRBD1. Per germline, CDR1 ENHRY and CDR2 SYGVKD. Trimming took 4 bases from V and 6 from J; bases not matched to a gene: 1. This CDR3 is built from 13 residues. The DNA for the CDR3 is TGTGCCATCAGTGGGGACAGGGCTCAGCCCCAGCATTTT. It yields the protein CAISGDRAQPQHF.

This chain connects TRBV20-1 to TRBJ2-3; tentative D call: TRBD2 (5 bases). CDR3 size: 14 residues. V lost 3 bases, J lost 1 base, and 11 bases lay in between. Germline V gene sequence: CDR1 DFQATT, CDR2 SNEGSKA (reference sequence). CDR3 nucleotide sequence: TGCAGTGCTAGCCCCTGGCGGGGCACAGATACGCAGTATTTT. It translates to CSASPWRGTDTQYF.

This clonotype was seen more than once but under ten times. V gene TRBV20-1 combines with J gene TRBJ2-3, with D maybe TRBD2 (7 bases). Per the germline V gene, CDR1 is DFQATT and CDR2 is SNEGSKA (reference sequence). V lost 0 bases, J lost 3 bases, and 19 bases lay in between. The CDR3 runs to 17 residues. The CDR3 loop is CSARDGGRERATDTQYF. CDR3 DNA: TGCAGTGCTAGAGATGGGGGGCGGGAGAGGGCAACAGATACGCAGTATTTT.

The chain employs TRBV12-3 or TRBV12-4 and TRBJ2-3; D gene ambiguous. This CDR3 spans 12 amino acids. Between the trimmed V and J ends, which lost 3 bases and 8 bases, there was a span of 9 bases. The chain's CDR3 is CASSFLPLTQYF. In nucleotides, the CDR3 is TGTGCCAGCAGTTTTTTGCCCCTTACGCAGTATTTT.

This clonotype was seen a few times. The chain uses TRBV6-1 and TRBJ2-2; weak D call: TRBD1 (5 bases). V lost 8 bases and J 6 bases, leaving 22 bases between the germline ends. The CDR3 spans 16 residues. CDR1 is MNHNS and CDR2 is SASEGT in the germline V gene. The chain's CDR3 is CASGATGGMRAGELFF. In nucleotides, the CDR3 is TGTGCCAGCGGCGCAACAGGCGGAATGCGTGCCGGGGAGCTGTTTTTT.

This clonotype came up a few times. The rearrangement links TRBV29-1 to TRBJ2-7, with 14 bases fitting TRBD2. The CDR3 length is 17 residues. Germline CDR1 and CDR2: SQVTM and ANQGSEA. Trimming removed 1 base from V and 4 bases from J; junction bases left unmatched: 9. CDR3 sequence (DNA): TGCAGCGTTGAAGGCAGGGGACTAGCGGGGGCCACTTACGAGCAGTACTTC. Translated, it gives CSVEGRGLAGATYEQYF.

The sample holds a few counts of this clonotype. CDR3 protein: CASSPGTRIRELFF. The CDR3, as DNA: TGTGCCAGCAGTCCCGGGACCCGTATCAGGGAGCTGTTTTTT. The chain recombines TRBV14 with TRBJ2-2; D might be TRBD1 or TRBD2, each matching 5 bases. This CDR3 is built from 14 residues. The V end lost 6 bases, the J end lost 9 bases, and 17 bases lay between the germline ends. CDR1 SGHDN and CDR2 FVKESK come from the germline V gene.